This T cell receptor beta chain was identified in a study of regulatory T cells in long-lasting Graves disease. Overall study findings and caveats: Persistent cases favored TRBV28, TRBJ1-2 and TRBJ2-5.

The time point denotes: newly diagnosed GD, antithyroid drugs for less than 3 months. The authors made the TCR library using RNA they extracted from PBMCs. This clonotype was counted ten times or more. Its target is not known. The TCR beta library used iRepertoire HTBI primers with Arm-PCR amplification of CDR3. TCRdb independently ran MiXCR on the multiplex PCR reads; one entry per CDR3 protein. Of around 240,000 distinct CDR3 sequences detected, around 18% appear once; the ten largest clones hold 14%. The CDR3 spans 13 residues. Germline V gene sequence: CDR1 LNHDA, CDR2 SQIVND (reference sequence). V was pared by 4 bases and J by 4 bases, with 10 bases between. The sample was also reused in another study, on T cells in Graves' hyperthyroidism and ophthalmopathy.

The chain has TRBV19 and TRBJ1-2; D gene uncertain. The receptor comes from a woman under 40 with Graves disease. Sequencing used peripheral blood mononuclear cells (PBMCs), obtained at new diagnosis, from a patient treated with antithyroid drugs. The CDR3 DNA reads TGTGCCAGTAGTAACGACCGAGGCTATGGCTACACCTTC. This gives the protein CASSNDRGYGYTF.